The T cell receptor beta chain described here comes from a study of response to subunit inactivated influenza vaccine. Trimming pared 2 bases from V and 4 bases from J, leaving 29 bases between. This CDR3 has 20 residues. Germline CDR1 is MNHEY and CDR2 is SVGEGT. TCRdb re-derived calls from the RT-PCR reads in MiXCR, one entry per CDR3 protein. The repertoire includes under 200,000 distinct CDR3 sequences, approximately 12% of them detected once, and about 29% sits in the top ten. There are a few counts of this clonotype. These same data were also listed under a study on T cells expressing NK-cell markers. That study adds: For TCR beta, cDNA was produced by 5'RACE template switching with UMIs. From sorted CD3+CD56+NKG2C+, CD3+CD56+NKG2C- and CD3+CD56-NKG2C+ T cells came the TCR beta repertoires. Of eight sequenced donors, seven were HCMV-seropositive and one HCMV-seronegative. The CD3+CD56-NKG2C+ fraction of several donors was also led by these clonotypes.

Sample: CD8+ T cells sorted from PBMCs, taken about 11 days after vaccination. The rearrangement joins TRBV6-2 or TRBV6-3 to TRBJ1-2, with a possible D match to TRBD1 (5 bases). This TCR was recovered from a man aged 45-65 years who received an inactivated influenza vaccine. CDR3 protein: CASSYHRNPLTSTDVYGYTF. Here the CDR3 DNA reads TGTGCCAGCAGTTACCACCGGAACCCCCTTACCTCGACAGATGTCTATGGCTACACCTTC.